The rows below give T cell receptor beta chains drawn from one sample of a study of vaccination and CD4 T cells after COVID-19. TCRdb re-called the PCR reads through MiXCR, storing one row per CDR3 protein. The sample holds some 11,000 distinct CDR3 sequences; approximately 63% are singletons and the top ten take 13%. These receptors lack a known antigen. Sequencing input: CD4+ T cells from blood, cultured in vitro. The receptors come from a human donor who had recovered from COVID-19. CDR3s include the opening cysteine and the closing phenylalanine or tryptophan. A D gene is named only where the DNA matches it firmly. The size entry is marked missing in some rows and otherwise reads once, few, many or a size class.

d_gene	v_gene	j_gene	abundance	CDR3nt	CDR3aa
NA	TRBV20-1	TRBJ1-6	NA	TGCAGTGCTCCCCCCACGAAAGGCAGAATAGGGTCACCCCTCCACTTT	CSAPPTKGRIGSPLHF
TRBD2	TRBV20-1	TRBJ2-3	NA	TGCAGTGCTAGAGCCCTTTCTAGCGGCTTTAGCACAGATACGCAGTATTTT	CSARALSSGFSTDTQYF
TRBD2	TRBV20-1	TRBJ2-1	NA	TGCAGTGCTAGAGTCCTAGCGGGCTCCTACAATGAGCAGTTCTTC	CSARVLAGSYNEQFF
NA	TRBV19	TRBJ1-2	NA	TGTGCCAGTAGTATAGCAACGGGAGATGGCTACACCTTC	CASSIATGDGYTF
NA	TRBV28	TRBJ1-2	NA	TGTGCCAGCAGGGAGGGCCCGTACTATGGCTACACCTTC	CASREGPYYGYTF
NA	TRBV30	TRBJ1-5	few	TGTGCCTGGAGTCGGACAGCTAATAGCAATCAGCCCCAGCATTTT	CAWSRTANSNQPQHF
NA	TRBV7-2	TRBJ1-3	NA	TGTGCCAGCAGCTTAGATGTGGGACCCTCTGGAAACACCATATATTTT	CASSLDVGPSGNTIYF
NA	TRBV21-1	TRBJ1-5	NA	TGTGCCAGTCTTCGGCGGGACAGGGTTAATACCAGGGAGCCCCAGCATTTT	CASLRRDRVNTREPQHF
NA	TRBV6-1	TRBJ2-1	NA	TGTGCCGGCCAGGGGGGTAGGGGATCCAATGAGCAGTTCTTC	CAGQGGRGSNEQFF
NA	TRBV6-2/TRBV6-3	TRBJ2-3	few	TGTGCCAGCAGTTCCGGGGCTAGAGATACGCAGTATTTT	CASSSGARDTQYF
TRBD2	TRBV6-1	TRBJ2-1	NA	TGTGCCAGCAGCAGCCGCCCGGGACTAGTACATGAGCAGTTCTTC	CASSSRPGLVHEQFF
NA	TRBV7-2	TRBJ2-6	NA	TGTGCCAGCAGCCGTCTCGGGAGAGCGTCAGGCTCTGGGGCCAACGTCCTGACTTTC	CASSRLGRASGSGANVLTF
NA	TRBV28	TRBJ1-2	NA	TGTGCCAGCAGTTTATCTGAACAACGTGGCTACACCTTC	CASSLSEQRGYTF
NA	TRBV5-1	TRBJ2-2	once	TGCGCCAGCAGCGGTACAGGGTCCGGGGAGCTGTTTTTT	CASSGTGSGELFF
TRBD2	TRBV9	TRBJ2-5	NA	TGTGCCAGCAGCGTGGCTGGAGGCGGGAGTGTGGAGACCCAGTACTTC	CASSVAGGGSVETQYF
NA	TRBV6-1	TRBJ2-4	NA	TGTGCCAGCAGACCTCCGAGGGGGAGCGCGGTCAAAAACATTCAGTACTTC	CASRPPRGSAVKNIQYF
TRBD1	TRBV5-1	TRBJ2-1	NA	TGCGCCAGCACAGGACAGGGATATGACAATGAGCAGTTCTTC	CASTGQGYDNEQFF
TRBD1	TRBV25-1	TRBJ1-4	few	TGTGCCAGCCGACAGGGGGCTAATGAAAAACTGTTTTTT	CASRQGANEKLFF
NA	TRBV6-1	TRBJ1-5	once	TGTGCCAGCAGGGGGGGAAGGGGTCAGCCCCAGCATTTT	CASRGGRGQPQHF
NA	TRBV5-8	TRBJ2-7	medium-sized	TGTGCCAGCAGCCTCCTGGCTAGTGAAGCCTACGAGCAGTACTTC	CASSLLASEAYEQYF
NA	TRBV20-1	TRBJ1-4	NA	TGCAGTGCTAGAACTGCAACTAATGAAAAACTGTTTTTT	CSARTATNEKLFF
TRBD1	TRBV2	TRBJ1-3	NA	TGTGCCAGCAATAGTTTAGGGACAGCTGGAAACACCATATATTTT	CASNSLGTAGNTIYF
NA	TRBV20-1	TRBJ2-3	NA	TGCAGTGCTAGACCCACAGATACGCAGTATTTT	CSARPTDTQYF
NA	TRBV6-4	TRBJ2-2	NA	TGTGCCAGCAGTGACTCCAGCGCCGGGGAGCTGTTTTTT	CASSDSSAGELFF
TRBD1	TRBV2	TRBJ2-5	few	TGTGCCAGCAGTCCCCGGACAGGCGTGGAGACCCAGTACTTC	CASSPRTGVETQYF
NA	TRBV20-1	TRBJ1-6	few	TGCAGTGCTAGAGAGCGCCGGGACAAGTTTAATTCACCCCTCCACTTT	CSARERRDKFNSPLHF
NA	TRBV2	TRBJ2-5	few	TGTGCCAGCAGTGAAGAACACCAAGAGACCCAGTACTTC	CASSEEHQETQYF
NA	TRBV24-1	TRBJ2-2	NA	TGTGCCACCAGTGATTTGACAGACTCCACCGGGGAGCTGTTTTTT	CATSDLTDSTGELFF
NA	TRBV29-1	TRBJ2-2	NA	TGCAGCGTTGGAGGAGGTACTTGGACCGGGGAGCTGTTTTTT	CSVGGGTWTGELFF
TRBD1	TRBV20-1	TRBJ1-1	NA	TGCAGTGCGGGACAGCTGAACACTGAAGCTTTCTTT	CSAGQLNTEAFF
NA	TRBV20-1	TRBJ2-5	once	TGCAGTGCTTCGATTCCAGGGCAAGAGACCCAGTACTTC	CSASIPGQETQYF
TRBD1	TRBV7-8	TRBJ2-5	NA	TGTGCCAGCAGCTTACGGACGACAGGGCGGTCAGAGACCCAGTACTTC	CASSLRTTGRSETQYF
TRBD1	TRBV20-1	TRBJ1-6	NA	TGCAGTGCTAGCAAAAGTGGGGACAGGGAATATAATTCACCCCTCCACTTT	CSASKSGDREYNSPLHF
NA	TRBV6-4	TRBJ1-2	NA	TGTGCCAGCAGGGAGGGGGTTAACCGGCCGCATGGCTACACCTTC	CASREGVNRPHGYTF
TRBD1	TRBV5-4	TRBJ1-2	NA	TGTGCCAGCAGGACCGACAGGGGATATGGCTACACCTTC	CASRTDRGYGYTF
TRBD1	TRBV27	TRBJ2-1	NA	TGTGCCAGCAGTAGACAGGGCCCTGAGCAGTTCTTC	CASSRQGPEQFF
NA	TRBV7-9	TRBJ2-5	NA	TGTGCCAGCAGATCTTATGGGATAGAAGAGACCCAGTACTTC	CASRSYGIEETQYF
TRBD1	TRBV7-6	TRBJ1-6	few	TGTGCCAGCAGCCCTAGGGACAGGGTGGGGTGGTCACCCCTCCACTTT	CASSPRDRVGWSPLHF
NA	TRBV24-1	TRBJ2-5	NA	TGTGCCACCAGTGATAGACTATTCGGGGAGACCCAGTACTTC	CATSDRLFGETQYF
NA	TRBV20-1	TRBJ2-7	NA	TGCAGTGCTAGAGGCGGGGTCGGGGTTCGGACCGAGCAGTACTTC	CSARGGVGVRTEQYF
NA	TRBV5-5	TRBJ1-2	NA	TGTGCCAGCAGCTTGGGTGCAGGGTTAGGCGAATATGGCTACACCTTC	CASSLGAGLGEYGYTF
TRBD2	TRBV27	TRBJ2-2	NA	TGTGCCAGTAAAGCGGGGGGCTCTGGCGGGGAGCTGTTTTTT	CASKAGGSGGELFF
NA	TRBV6-4	TRBJ2-3	few	TGTGCCAGCAGTGGGGACAGCACAGATACGCAGTATTTT	CASSGDSTDTQYF
NA	TRBV5-4	TRBJ2-5	few	TGTGCCAGCAGCAAGGGTCAAGAGACCCAGTACTTC	CASSKGQETQYF
NA	TRBV12-3/TRBV12-4	TRBJ1-1	NA	TGTGCCAGCAGGAAGGGGGAATCGGGCACTGAAGCTTTCTTT	CASRKGESGTEAFF
TRBD2	TRBV20-1	TRBJ2-1	NA	TGCAGTGCACTCGGGGGGAACAATGAGCAGTTCTTC	CSALGGNNEQFF
TRBD1	TRBV20-1	TRBJ1-1	NA	TGCAGTAAACTGGGACAGGGCAGGGGCTACACTGAAGCTTTCTTT	CSKLGQGRGYTEAFF
TRBD2	TRBV2	TRBJ2-3	NA	TGTGCCAGCAAGAGACTAGCGGGAGGGCCGGATACGCAGTATTTT	CASKRLAGGPDTQYF
TRBD1	TRBV20-1	TRBJ1-6	few	TGCAGTGCTAGTCGAGGGGGCACGAACAATTCACCCCTCCACTTT	CSASRGGTNNSPLHF
NA	TRBV28	TRBJ2-2	NA	TGTGCCAGCAGGACAGTGAACACCGGGGAGCTGTTTTTT	CASRTVNTGELFF
NA	TRBV7-9	TRBJ1-1	NA	TGTGCCAGCAGCTCGAGGACGCTCGGGTCGATGAACACTGAAGCTTTCTTT	CASSSRTLGSMNTEAFF
NA	TRBV11-2	TRBJ1-3	NA	TGTGCCAGCAGCTCCACCCGTCGCGGAAACACCATATATTTT	CASSSTRRGNTIYF
NA	TRBV20-1	TRBJ1-4	few	TGCAGTGCTAGAGGGCAGGGGAATGAAAAACTGTTTTTT	CSARGQGNEKLFF
NA	TRBV15	TRBJ1-2	few	TGTGCCACCAGCAGATCGCGGAGGACTGACTATGGCTACACCTTC	CATSRSRRTDYGYTF
TRBD2	TRBV10-3	TRBJ2-2	NA	TGTGCCATCAGCCCTAGCGGGCCCTCGAACACCGGGGAGCTGTTTTTT	CAISPSGPSNTGELFF
NA	TRBV6-2/TRBV6-3	TRBJ2-5	NA	TGTGCCAGCAGTTCTTATACAGAGACCCAGTACTTC	CASSSYTETQYF
NA	TRBV18	TRBJ1-5	NA	TGTGCCAGCTCAGACGACAGGAATCAGCCCCAGCATTTT	CASSDDRNQPQHF
TRBD1	TRBV20-1	TRBJ2-2	few	TGCAGTGCTCGGAACGCACAGGGGACCGGGGAGCTGTTTTTT	CSARNAQGTGELFF
NA	TRBV12-3/TRBV12-4	TRBJ1-1	NA	TGTGCCAGCAGTTTGTCCAGGGACGCTGAAGCTTTCTTT	CASSLSRDAEAFF
NA	TRBV12-3/TRBV12-4	TRBJ1-1	NA	TGTGCCAGCAGCTTAGGGGGGCGATTTGAAGCTTTCTTT	CASSLGGRFEAFF